One sample yielded the 3 T cell receptor beta chains listed below, sequenced in a study of cytomegalovirus exposure and HLA in healthy donors. The PCR made use of 60 Vbeta and 13 Jbeta primers. Only in-frame clones appear in the TCRdb table, and some are missing; sequencing was by immunoSEQ multiplex PCR. The sample includes some 130,000 clones, 65% to 80% of them seen just once. Sequenced input: PBMCs. These receptors all come from a human donor in good health.

The rearrangement joins TRBV29-1 to TRBJ2-5, with 8 bases identical to TRBD2. Germline CDR1 is SQVTM and CDR2 is ANQGSEA. The CDR3 totals 16 residues. V was pared by 7 bases and J by 1 base, with 14 bases of the junction left unmatched. CDR3 coding DNA: TGCAGCGCCCGCGGGAGGACAACCGAACCCCAAGAGACCCAGTACTTC. Translating gives CSARGRTTEPQETQYF.

This CDR3 reads CASSVTAGANTGELFF. The CDR3 DNA is TGTGCCAGCAGTGTGACAGCGGGAGCGAACACCGGGGAGCTGTTTTTT. V and J are TRBV6-1 and TRBJ2-2; 8 bases line up with TRBD2. V trimming: 4 bases; J trimming: 0 bases; junction bases outside the gene matches: 4. Per germline, CDR1 MNHNS and CDR2 SASEGT. This CDR3 comprises 16 residues.

This chain connects TRBV11-3 to TRBJ2-1, with D tentatively TRBD2 (6 bases). The CDR3 extends over 13 amino acids. V gave up 5 bases and J gave up 8 bases, with 13 bases separating them. CDR1 is SGHNT and CDR2 is YENEEA in the germline V gene. The CDR3 region has the DNA TGTGCCAGCAGCCCCAGCGGGTACTATGAGCAGTTCTTC. Residues: CASSPSGYYEQFF.